The text below deals with one T cell receptor (beta chain). Its antigen is not identified. Trimming stripped 2 bases from V and 3 bases from J, with 13 bases between. The length of the CDR3 is 15 residues. These data originate in a study of blood T cells in healthy people across ages. Using a J-beta primer mix together with a sample-barcoded 5' primer, a second PCR was run for roughly 7 to 11 cycles. Per-sample output comprised a minimum of 2.5 million paired-end reads containing CDR3. One entry per CDR3 protein results from TCRdb running MiXCR on the 5' RACE reads. The sample has some 730,000 distinct CDR3 sequences, approximately 22% seen once. General study findings and limits: Estimates based on one million T cells were treated as lower bounds. The fall in TCR beta diversity per million T cells was roughly linear with age.

The chain joins TRBV12-3 or TRBV12-4 to TRBJ2-5, with D perhaps TRBD2 (5 bases). The clonotype comes from a man between 70 and 80 years old in good health. The sequenced sample consisted of blood. CDR3 amino acids: CASSLSGRGKETQYF. CDR3 coding DNA: TGTGCCAGCAGTTTAAGTGGGAGAGGGAAAGAGACCCAGTACTTC.